This T cell receptor (beta chain) was identified in a study of T-cell memory formation after mild COVID-19 (dated by TCRdb to the early 2020s). Regarding the research as a whole: TCR sequence clusters from the two donors were found to be largely donor specific. Longitudinal TCRalpha and TCRbeta repertoire sequencing tracked T-cell clones expanding and contracting after mild COVID-19 in a couple of donors. Two young, previously healthy adult volunteers, one female and one male, were included in the cohort. The investigation overall reported the following: Balanced CD4/CD8 phenotypes were observed for clones contracting from day 15 to 85, whereas a bias towards CD4+ was observed for a second wave of clones expanding from day 15 to 37. Contracting CD4+ clones turned up mainly in the CM and EM memory subsets, whereas EMRA was where CD8+ clones were enriched. Only a couple of mild cases were covered in the study, and larger cohorts including severe cases with pre-infection samples were considered necessary. Whether the second-wave clones peaking on day 37 were SARS-CoV-2 specific was not confirmed. Some responding clones were detected in pre-infection memory, suggesting pre-existing cross-reactive memory T cells joined the SARS-CoV-2 response.

Instrument on record: Illumina NovaSeq 6000. Using 5'RACE with constant-segment primers, TCRalpha and TCRbeta cDNA libraries were constructed, with sample barcodes and unique molecular identifiers added in the process. Trizol reagent was used to extract RNA from every sample. Amplification of the libraries took two PCR steps, and the second step added a second sample barcode plus Illumina TruSeq adapters. The libraries were sequenced on an Illumina NovaSeq using 2 x 150 bp paired-end reads. As for how the authors treated the data: Reads were demultiplexed and collapsed into UMI-guided consensus sequences with migec v1.2.7. With mixcr v2.1.11, UMI consensuses were aligned to TRA and TRB V and J templates and assembled into clonotypes. A clonotype was counted as expanded or contracted only when both edgeR and NoisET called the clonotype significant, with the noise models trained on biological replicates. For edgeR calls, the thresholds were a false discovery rate-adjusted p below 0.01 and a log2 fold-change of 1. As an exploratory analysis of dynamics, PCA with hierarchical clustering was applied to max-normalized trajectories of the 1000 most abundant clonotypes. The CD4 or CD8 phenotype of responding clones was assigned using the separately sequenced CD4+ and CD8+ repertoires. Starting from the raw public reads, TCRdb applied fastp trimming at Q25, assembled clones with MiXCR and retained in-frame beta chains. All rows with the same CDR3 protein become a single entry with the most common DNA and genes. The V and J calls reflect TCRdb's pipeline rather than the authors' work. A total of 400,000 or so distinct CDR3 sequences appear in this sample, about 20% of them only once. The leading ten clones occupy 8.4% of the sample.

About this clonotype itself: Its target antigen remains unknown. Per-nucleotide qualities are absent, and no much larger clonotype sits a single base away.

CDR1 and CDR2, per the germline V gene, are MNHNS and SASEGT. The CDR3 numbers 18 residues from cysteine through phenylalanine. The retained sequence is limited to the CDR3, 54 bases, with the frame set at the first base. From V the trimming removes 5 bases and from J it removes 0 bases, while the gene matches leave 10 bases of the junction unaccounted for. Ficoll-Paque density gradient centrifugation was the method used to isolate PBMCs. Sequencing was performed on PBMCs or a T cell subset sorted from them (not recorded which). The chain was built from TRBV6-1 and TRBJ2-6; 7 central nucleotides agree with TRBD1. The sequence was collected from an adult woman who had mild COVID-19 (a few samples of this study predate the infection). The sample titles of this study are shuffled in the database, so cell type and time point are left out; the donor was told from shared clones. The encoded CDR3 is CASSSSGTAYSGANVLTF. The nucleotide sequence reads TGTGCCAGCAGTTCATCCGGGACAGCATACTCTGGGGCCAACGTCCTGACTTTC.